These 18 T cell receptor beta chains originate from one sample sequenced in a study of cytomegalovirus exposure and HLA in healthy donors. Measured with immunoSEQ multiplex PCR; TCRdb has only the in-frame clones, and not every one. The repertoire consists of 150,000 to 200,000 clones, with 86% occurring once and the leading ten covering more than 1.2%. The source material was PBMCs. The receptors derive from a woman aged 18-35 years in good health and CMV-seronegative.

The chain recombines TRBV19 with TRBJ2-7, with TRBD2 matching over 7 bases. After removal of 3 bases from V and 3 bases from J, the junction contained 5 bases not matched to a gene. CDR1 and CDR2 from the germline V gene are LNHDA and SQIVND (reference sequence). The CDR3 length is 14 residues. The CDR3, as DNA: TGTGCCAGTAGTATTGAGCGGGGCTTCTACGAGCAGTACTTC. Encoded protein: CASSIERGFYEQYF.

The V and J genes are TRBV5-4 and TRBJ2-1, with 14 nucleotides matching TRBD2. This CDR3 has 17 residues. The germline CDR1 and CDR2 sequences are SGHNT and YYREEE (reference sequence). V was clipped by 4 bases and J by 7 bases; unmatched bases: 10. The CDR3 DNA follows: TGTGCCAGCAGCGCAGCCCGTCGACTAGCGGGAGGGAATGAGCAGTTCTTC. This gives the protein CASSAARRLAGGNEQFF.

The V gene is TRBV5-1, the J gene TRBJ1-1; D uncertain. This CDR3 region has 14 residues. V lost 4 bases and J lost 5, with 15 bases in between. Germline loops: CDR1 SGHRS, CDR2 YFSETQ. CDR3 loop: CASSLDTGWTEAFF. As DNA, the CDR3 is TGCGCCAGCAGCCTCGACACCGGTTGGACTGAAGCTTTCTTT.

The CDR3, as DNA: TGTGCCAGCAGTTACAATGCAGCGGGGAAACAGCCCCAGCATTTT. This encodes CASSYNAAGKQPQHF. The rearrangement joins TRBV6-5 to TRBJ1-5, with D uncertain. This CDR3 region has 15 residues. Germline CDR1 MNHEY, CDR2 SVGAGI. V gave up 2 bases and J gave up 7 bases, with 15 bases separating them.

This chain links TRBV29-1 with TRBJ1-1; no firm D call. Germline CDR1 and CDR2: SQVTM and ANQGSEA. The CDR3 is 14 residues long. V was cut by 5 bases and J by 0 bases, with 13 bases left in between. CDR3 sequence: CSVPRGSLNTEAFF. As DNA, the CDR3 is TGCAGCGTTCCCAGAGGCAGCTTGAACACTGAAGCTTTCTTT.

V usage is TRBV4-1 and J usage is TRBJ1-2; TRBD1 aligns across 7 bases. With V trimmed by 4 bases and J by 1 base, 6 bases remained unmatched. The CDR3 has 15 amino acids. Germline V gene sequence: CDR1 MGHRA, CDR2 YSYEKL. The CDR3 region has the DNA TGCGCCAGCAGCCCGGGACAGCGGAATAACTATGGCTACACCTTC. Translation: CASSPGQRNNYGYTF.

The chain uses TRBV2 and TRBJ1-2; 9 bases align to TRBD1. This CDR3 region has 14 residues. V lost 5 bases, J lost 10 bases, and 11 bases stayed unmatched. Germline V gene data show CDR1 as SNHLY and CDR2 as FYNNEI. DNA for the CDR3: TGTGCCAGCAGTACCAGTCCCGGGACAGGGTACTACACCTTC. Amino acid sequence: CASSTSPGTGYYTF.

This chain connects TRBV29-1 to TRBJ2-1; no clear D gene. V lost 4 bases and J lost 2, with 12 bases in between. CDR1 SQVTM and CDR2 ANQGSEA come from the germline V gene. CDR3 size: 14 residues. The CDR3 DNA sequence: TGCAGCGTTGTTTTGCGCCTTGCCTACAATGAGCAGTTCTTC. Protein product: CSVVLRLAYNEQFF.

The chain links TRBV2 to TRBJ1-3, with 9 bases matching TRBD1. Germline lookup yields CDR1 SNHLY and CDR2 FYNNEI. V lost 9 bases and J lost 5; bases outside the gene matches: 8. The CDR3 is 14 residues long. The CDR3 spells CASSPGQGRNTIYF. DNA for the CDR3: TGTGCCAGTTCTCCGGGACAGGGAAGAAACACCATATATTTT.

This chain joins TRBV2 and TRBJ2-3, with TRBD1 matching 9 bases. Per the germline V gene, CDR1 is SNHLY and CDR2 is FYNNEI. This CDR3 contains 17 residues. V shed 1 base, J shed 1 base, and the junction held 6 bases outside the gene matches. The CDR3 protein is CASSEEKTGGRTDTQYF. For the CDR3, the DNA is TGTGCCAGCAGTGAAGAGAAGACAGGGGGACGCACAGATACGCAGTATTTT.

V usage is TRBV6-5 and J usage is TRBJ1-2, with D hard to call. V lost 2 bases and J lost 0, with 10 bases in between. Germline CDR1 is MNHEY and CDR2 is SVGAGI. The CDR3 totals 15 residues. As DNA, the CDR3 is TGTGCCAGCAGTTACGCTCTGTACACTAACTATGGCTACACCTTC. Amino acid sequence: CASSYALYTNYGYTF.

V gene TRBV7-2 combines with J gene TRBJ2-2; D is possibly TRBD1 (5 bases). Germline loops: CDR1 SGHTA, CDR2 FQGNSA. The V and J ends lost 5 bases and 3 bases respectively, with 16 bases between them. This CDR3 contains 16 residues. Written as DNA, the CDR3 is TGTGCCAGCAGCGTAGACAGTTCACCTTACACCGGGGAGCTGTTTTTT. Amino acid sequence: CASSVDSSPYTGELFF.

The J gene is TRBJ1-2, the V gene TRBV13; TRBD1 is a possible D gene (6 bases). Germline V gives CDR1 PRHDT, CDR2 FYEKMQ (reference sequence). Trimming left V 4 bases short and J 4 bases short, with 25 bases between. This CDR3 region has 18 residues. CDR3 bases: TGTGCCAGCAGCTCCAACAATGGGTGGCAGGGGACCGTCTATGGCTACACCTTC. This codes for CASSSNNGWQGTVYGYTF.

This clone was detected only once. The V call is TRBV5-1, the J call TRBJ1-2; 7 bases match TRBD1. CDR1 is SGHRS, CDR2 YFSETQ, per germline. The trim removed 0 bases at V and 5 bases at J, leaving 4 bases unmatched. CDR3 size: 14 residues. CDR3 nucleotide sequence: TGCGCCAGCAGCTTGGAGGGACAGCTTTATGGCTACACCTTC. It translates to CASSLEGQLYGYTF.

The table lists this clone with a few counts. The rearrangement links TRBV30 to TRBJ1-3; 7 bases are shared with TRBD1. CDR1 and CDR2 from the germline V gene are GTSNPN and SVGIG (reference sequence). This CDR3 has 16 amino acids. With V trimmed by 2 bases and J by 0 bases, 7 bases remained unmatched. CDR3 residues: CAWSPRDRNSGNTIYF. The CDR3 region has the DNA TGTGCCTGGAGTCCACGGGACAGAAACTCTGGAAACACCATATATTTT. Based on the CDR3 plus reference TRBV30 and TRBJ1-3, the full variable domain is SQTIHQWPATLVQPVGSPLSLECTVEGTSNPNLYWYRQAAGRGLQLLFYSVGIGQISSEVPQNLSASRPQDRQFILSSKKLLLSDSGFYLCAWSPRDRNSGNTIYFGEGSWLTVV.

This chain connects TRBV6-1 to TRBJ2-4, with 8 bases fitting TRBD1. This CDR3 is built from 12 residues. Germline V gene lookup returns CDR1 MNHNS and CDR2 SASEGT. The ends lost 6 bases at V and 6 bases at J; junction bases unmatched: 1. Written as DNA, the CDR3 is TGTGCCAGCAGAGGACAGGGAAACATTCAGTACTTC. This translates into CASRGQGNIQYF.

The rearrangement joins TRBV18 to TRBJ2-7; 12 bases align to TRBD2. Per the germline V gene, CDR1 is KGHSH and CDR2 is LQKENI. Trimming took 3 bases from V and 6 from J; bases not matched to a gene: 3. The CDR3 is 14 amino acids. The CDR3 loop reads CASSPTSGSAEQYF. For the CDR3, the DNA is TGTGCCAGCTCACCGACTAGCGGGAGTGCCGAGCAGTACTTC.

The chain uses TRBV6-6 and TRBJ1-2; 12 positions match TRBD1. The germline V gene has CDR1 MNHNY and CDR2 SVGAGI (reference sequence). This CDR3 is 16 amino acids long. Trimming cost V 5 bases and J 6 bases; bases outside gene matches: 10. The CDR3 loop reads CASSPPGQGAYNGYTF. The CDR3, as DNA: TGTGCCAGCAGTCCCCCGGGACAGGGGGCATACAATGGCTACACCTTC.